This T cell receptor beta chain came from a study of cytotoxic CD8 clonotypes in ibrutinib-treated CLL. The table came from immunoSEQ multiplex PCR; TCRdb's copy has only in-frame clones and leaves some out. This sample has more than 200,000 clones; 60% to 80% occur once, and the top ten carry over 9.5%. V was trimmed by 8 bases and J by 5 bases, leaving 15 bases between them. The CDR3 spans 14 residues. Germline CDR1 and CDR2: SGHAT and FQNNGV. This clone appeared a few times. Antigen unknown. Whole-study results and caveats: While tracking circulating CD8+ T-cell counts, baseline clonality exceeded that of age-matched healthy donors.

The clonotype was recovered from a human donor with chronic lymphocytic leukemia. This chain joins TRBV11-2 and TRBJ2-2; D might be TRBD2 (5 bases). The sample here was PBMCs, taken after 12 months of ibrutinib treatment. CDR3 coding DNA: TGTGCCAGCCGCGGGTTGAGTATAACCGGGGAGCTGTTTTTT. It yields the protein CASRGLSITGELFF. Looking up the rest from reference TRBV11-2 and TRBJ2-2 gives the full variable domain: EAGVAQSPRYKIIEKRQSVAFWCNPISGHATLYWYQQILGQGPKLLIQFQNNGVVDDSQLPKDRFSAERLKGVDSTLKIQPAKLEDSAVYLCASRGLSITGELFFGEGSRLTVL.